Included here is one T cell receptor (beta chain) sequence, with context. Germline CDR1 reads SEHNR; CDR2 reads FQNEAQ (reference sequence). The CDR3 spans 15 residues. Deletions cut 0 bases from V and 4 bases from J, with 12 bases between. TCRdb's table, derived via immunoSEQ multiplex PCR, lists solely in-frame clones and lacks some. The sample includes some 320,000 clones, around nine tenths of them seen just once. The data originate from a study of blood T cell repertoires in COVID-19. Study background: From T cells, B-cell-depleted T cells, or PBMCs came the material, which was cDNA or gDNA.

Patients from Seattle were sampled longitudinally, starting during active infection. The source of this sequence is a woman under 40 with COVID-19, enrolled during active disease. Sequenced input: peripheral blood. V and J are TRBV7-9 and TRBJ1-1; D not resolved. The CDR3 loop reads CASSLALASGTEAFF. In DNA form, the CDR3 reads TGTGCCAGCAGCTTAGCGTTGGCTTCGGGCACTGAAGCTTTCTTT.